These 29 T cell receptor beta chains were sequenced from one sample in a study of T cells after yellow fever vaccination. One entry per CDR3 protein results from TCRdb running MiXCR on the 5' RACE reads. The table lists roughly 190,000 distinct CDR3 sequences, 11% of them singletons. The material was CD8+ T cells sorted from PBMCs, obtained 15 days after the yellow fever booster vaccination. The receptors were sampled from a man between 18 and 35 years old who received the YFV17D yellow fever vaccine.

CDR3 amino acids: CASSIPDSSNEQYF. The DNA of the CDR3 is TGTGCCAGTAGTATACCGGACAGCAGCAACGAGCAGTACTTC. This sequence joins TRBV19 and TRBJ2-7, with D possibly TRBD1 on 6 matching bases. The CDR3 is made up of 14 amino acids. The V and J ends lost 2 bases and 5 bases respectively, with 13 bases between them. Germline CDR1 LNHDA, CDR2 SQIVND (reference sequence).

Many counts were recorded for this clonotype. V gene TRBV7-8 combines with J gene TRBJ1-1, with a weak D call TRBD1 (6 bases). CDR3 length equals 13 residues. V gave up 2 bases and J gave up 4 bases, with 8 bases separating them. Germline V gene lookup returns CDR1 SGHVS and CDR2 FQNEAQ. The CDR3, as DNA: TGTGCCAGCAGCTTAAACAGGGTCACTGAAGCTTTCTTT. Translating gives CASSLNRVTEAFF.

This clonotype came up a few times. CDR3 bases: TGTGCCAGCAGCTTGGTAAAAGTCACTGAAGCTTTCTTT. Its protein product is CASSLVKVTEAFF. The chain combines TRBV7-2 with TRBJ1-1; D is uncertain. Trimming stripped 3 bases from V and 4 bases from J, with 9 bases between. The CDR3 has 13 amino acids. The germline CDR1 and CDR2 sequences are SGHTA and FQGNSA.

The sample holds many counts of this clonotype. This sequence joins TRBV19 and TRBJ1-1; no definite D call. CDR1 is LNHDA, CDR2 SQIVND, per germline (reference sequence). The CDR3 has 16 residues. The V gene lost 3 bases and the J gene lost 4 bases, with 18 bases spanning the gap. The CDR3 loop is CASSIGLSAPATEAFF. The CDR3 DNA reads as TGTGCCAGTAGTATTGGGTTGAGCGCCCCGGCCACTGAAGCTTTCTTT.

A few counts support this clonotype. The chain links TRBV4-1 to TRBJ2-7; maybe TRBD1 (6 bases). Germline-derived CDR1 and CDR2 are MGHRA and YSYEKL. The CDR3 extends over 18 amino acids. V lost 1 base and J lost 0, with 19 bases in between. The CDR3 is CASSQVHTGTRRSYEQYF. The CDR3 DNA follows: TGCGCCAGCAGCCAAGTTCATACCGGGACACGGCGCTCCTACGAGCAGTACTTC.

The V call is TRBV7-9, the J call TRBJ2-5; D could derive from TRBD1 or TRBD2 (5 bases each). The CDR3 consists of 14 residues. Trimming stripped 5 bases from V and 1 base from J, with 11 bases between. CDR1 SEHNR and CDR2 FQNEAQ come from the germline V gene (reference sequence). The CDR3 is CASSRLGVQETQYF. As DNA, the CDR3 is TGTGCCAGCAGCCGGCTGGGGGTCCAAGAGACCCAGTACTTC.

V and J are TRBV10-2 and TRBJ1-5; TRBD1 might be the D (5 bases). Trimming shortened V by 8 bases and J by 6 bases, and 17 bases separated the two germline ends. Germline assignment: CDR1 WSHSY and CDR2 SAAADI. The CDR3 is made up of 14 amino acids. The CDR3 sequence is CASWDTGLFQPQHF. The DNA of the CDR3 is TGCGCCAGCTGGGATACGGGGCTTTTTCAGCCCCAGCATTTT.

This clonotype was recorded many times. The chain links TRBV4-3 to TRBJ2-1; 8 bases are shared with TRBD1. The V segment lost 4 bases and the J segment 3 bases; nucleotides outside the gene matches: 5. Germline V gene data show CDR1 as LGHNA and CDR2 as YSLEER. The CDR3 spans 15 residues. The CDR3 bases are TGCGCCAGCAGCCGGAACAGGGGGAACTACAATGAGCAGTTCTTC. The encoded protein is CASSRNRGNYNEQFF.

The chain combines TRBV27 with TRBJ2-1, with D hard to call. Germline lookup yields CDR1 MNHEY and CDR2 SMNVEV (reference sequence). Trimming removed 5 bases from V and 9 bases from J, with 11 bases in between. The length of the CDR3 is 12 residues. CDR3 sequence: CASSRTSSEQFF. CDR3 sequence (DNA): TGTGCCAGCAGTAGGACGTCGAGTGAGCAGTTCTTC.

The rearrangement links TRBV29-1 to TRBJ2-7; 9 bases match TRBD1. The CDR3 consists of 13 residues. Trimming took 7 bases from V and 5 from J; bases not matched to a gene: 9. CDR1 and CDR2 from the germline V gene are SQVTM and ANQGSEA. CDR3 amino acids: CSAWGQGVNEQYF. CDR3 DNA sequence: TGCAGCGCATGGGGACAGGGCGTCAACGAGCAGTACTTC.

The rearrangement links TRBV6-5 to TRBJ2-1; 13 bases agree with TRBD2. Trimming took 6 bases from V and 9 from J; bases not matched to a gene: 17. CDR3 length equals 18 residues. Germline CDR1 MNHEY, CDR2 SVGAGI. The CDR3: CASSLNSGLAGKLSEQFF. CDR3 in DNA: TGTGCCAGCAGCTTGAACTCGGGACTAGCGGGGAAGCTAAGTGAGCAGTTCTTC.

This clonotype was seen a few times. The chain is built from TRBV7-3 and TRBJ2-3; 11 positions match TRBD2. Trimming removed 4 bases from V and 6 bases from J; junction bases left unmatched: 9. The CDR3 covers 16 residues. Germline CDR1 is SGHTA and CDR2 is FQGTGA. DNA for the CDR3: TGTGCCAGCAGCTCCTTAGCGGGGGGGCCGATCGATACGCAGTATTTT. Its protein is CASSSLAGGPIDTQYF.

This clonotype was seen repeatedly, ten times or more. This sequence joins TRBV4-1 and TRBJ2-3; TRBD2 matches 7 bases. CDR3 length equals 15 residues. Trimming cost V 5 bases and J 0 bases; bases outside gene matches: 5. Per the germline V gene, CDR1 is MGHRA and CDR2 is YSYEKL. CDR3 in amino acids: CASSKRAGSTDTQYF. The CDR3 coding sequence is TGCGCCAGCAGCAAAAGAGCGGGGAGCACAGATACGCAGTATTTT.

V is TRBV11-2 and J is TRBJ2-1; D call uncertain. Trimming removed 3 bases from V and 8 bases from J, with 5 bases in between. Germline CDR1 and CDR2: SGHAT and FQNNGV. This CDR3 comprises 11 residues. Written as DNA, the CDR3 is TGTGCCAGCAGCTTTTTTCATGAGCAGTTCTTC. This gives the protein CASSFFHEQFF. The full variable domain, rest sourced from reference TRBV11-2 and TRBJ2-1, is EAGVAQSPRYKIIEKRQSVAFWCNPISGHATLYWYQQILGQGPKLLIQFQNNGVVDDSQLPKDRFSAERLKGVDSTLKIQPAKLEDSAVYLCASSFFHEQFFGPGTRLTVL.

The V and J genes are TRBV10-3 and TRBJ2-7; the D gene is possibly TRBD1 (6 bases). V lost 4 bases and J lost 2, with 9 bases in between. The CDR3 consists of 13 residues. Germline V gives CDR1 ENHRY, CDR2 SYGVKD. The CDR3, as DNA: TGTGCCATCAGTGCGGACAGAGCCTACGAGCAGTACGTC. Protein product: CAISADRAYEQYV.

This clonotype was found a few times. The chain combines TRBV5-1 with TRBJ1-2; D is possibly TRBD1 (5 bases). The V end lost 0 bases, the J end lost 5 bases, and 17 bases lay between the germline ends. Germline lookup yields CDR1 SGHRS and CDR2 YFSETQ. The CDR3 spans 16 residues. The CDR3 coding sequence is TGCGCCAGCAGCTTGGGGGACTTCCTCACGGAGTATGGCTACACCTTC. Protein sequence: CASSLGDFLTEYGYTF.

This clonotype was recorded a few times. The chain is built from TRBV7-9 and TRBJ2-3; no firm D call. The germline CDR1 and CDR2 sequences are SEHNR and FQNEAQ (reference sequence). Trimming took 1 base from V and 2 from J, leaving 16 bases between them. This CDR3 contains 17 residues. The CDR3 reads CASSLVGPGPITDTQYF. The CDR3 DNA reads TGTGCCAGCAGCTTAGTAGGCCCCGGGCCGATCACAGATACGCAGTATTTT.

In this sample, this clonotype turned up a few times. The CDR3 region is CASSPQALGEELFF. The CDR3 DNA sequence: TGTGCCAGCAGCCCCCAGGCATTGGGCGAGGAGCTGTTTTTT. The chain recombines TRBV9 with TRBJ2-2; no clear D. Germline assignment: CDR1 SGDLS and CDR2 YYNGEE. This CDR3 region has 14 residues. The ends were cut back, 4 bases at V and 10 bases at J, with 17 bases in the middle.

The table lists this clonotype with many counts. V is TRBV7-7 and J is TRBJ2-2, with a weak D call TRBD2 (5 bases). CDR1 and CDR2 from the germline V gene are SSHAT and FNYEAQ (reference sequence). The CDR3 sequence is 14 residues long. Between the trimmed V and J ends, which lost 5 bases and 8 bases, there was a span of 15 bases. The CDR3 bases are TGTGCCAGCAGCCCCGGACGGGCGGGTGGGGAGCTGTTTTTT. Amino acid sequence: CASSPGRAGGELFF. Full variable domain (missing parts from reference TRBV7-7 and TRBJ2-2): GAGVSQSPRYKVTKRGQDVTLRCDPISSHATLYWYQQALGQGPEFLTYFNYEAQPDKSGLPSDRFSAERPEGSISTLTIQRTEQRDSAMYRCASSPGRAGGELFFGEGSRLTVL.

This clonotype was picked up a small number of times. CDR3 amino acids: CASSLSAFQETQYF. CDR3 nucleotide sequence: TGTGCCAGCAGCTTGAGCGCTTTTCAAGAGACCCAGTACTTC. The rearrangement uses TRBV5-4 and TRBJ2-5; D call uncertain. The length of the CDR3 is 14 residues. Germline CDR1 SGHNT, CDR2 YYREEE (reference sequence). V was shortened by 1 base and J by 2 bases, with 9 bases between the two germline ends. The variable domain in full, with the rest retrieved from reference TRBV5-4 and TRBJ2-5, is ETGVTQSPTHLIKTRGQQVTLRCSSQSGHNTVSWYQQALGQGPQFIFQYYREEENGRGNFPPRFSGLQFPNYSSELNVNALELDDSALYLCASSLSAFQETQYFGPGTRLLVL.

This clonotype was seen only a few times. V and J are TRBV5-1 and TRBJ2-7, with TRBD2 as a possible D gene (6 bases). The CDR3 totals 14 residues. Between the trimmed V and J ends, which lost 2 bases and 2 bases, there was a span of 11 bases. The germline CDR1 and CDR2 sequences are SGHRS and YFSETQ. The CDR3: CASSFGGKPYEQYV. Written as DNA, the CDR3 is TGCGCCAGCAGCTTCGGAGGGAAGCCCTACGAGCAGTACGTC.

This clonotype appeared once. The genes are TRBV4-1 and TRBJ1-6; D is ambiguous. Germline CDR1 and CDR2: MGHRA and YSYEKL. The CDR3 has 15 residues. The V end was cut by 0 bases, the J end by 6 bases, with 9 bases between. The CDR3 DNA reads as TGCGCCAGCAGCCAAGAAGGACGGTCTAATTCACCCCTCCACTTT. This encodes CASSQEGRSNSPLHF.

The table lists this clonotype with a few counts. The J gene is TRBJ2-7, the V gene TRBV7-9; 8 nucleotides align to TRBD1. Germline-derived CDR1 and CDR2 are SEHNR and FQNEAQ (reference sequence). The CDR3 length is 16 residues. The V and J ends lost 2 bases and 2 bases, in that order; junction bases with no gene match: 8. The DNA of the CDR3 is TGTGCCAGCAGCTTAATGCGGGACAGGCCCACCTACGAGCAGTACTTC. Protein product: CASSLMRDRPTYEQYF.

In this sample, this clonotype turned up a few times. The chain links TRBV6-6 to TRBJ2-5; possible D gene TRBD1, 6 bases. Looked up from germline, CDR1 is MNHNY and CDR2 is SVGAGI (reference sequence). CDR3 length: 14 residues. The V gene lost 2 bases and the J gene lost 5 bases, with 12 bases spanning the gap. The CDR3: CASSYVGAGETQYF. CDR3 sequence (DNA): TGTGCCAGCAGTTACGTGGGGGCTGGGGAGACCCAGTACTTC.

This clonotype was observed a handful of times. The genes are TRBV7-2 and TRBJ2-6; 9 bases align to TRBD1. This CDR3 contains 18 residues. V gave up 4 bases and J gave up 0 bases; unmatched junction bases: 7. Germline CDR1 SGHTA, CDR2 FQGNSA. Here the CDR3 reads CASSWYPGQGSGANVLTF. As DNA, the CDR3 is TGTGCCAGCAGCTGGTACCCGGGACAGGGCTCTGGGGCCAACGTCCTGACTTTC.

This clonotype has only a few counts. This sequence joins TRBV7-9 and TRBJ1-2, with 7 bases aligning to TRBD1. V lost 6 bases and J lost 6; bases outside the gene matches: 10. CDR3 length equals 14 residues. From germline, CDR1 is SEHNR and CDR2 FQNEAQ (reference sequence). CDR3 sequence reads: CASRTPQGRNGYTF. The CDR3 nucleotides are TGTGCCAGCAGAACCCCACAGGGGAGGAATGGCTACACCTTC.

The J gene is TRBJ2-5, the V gene TRBV6-1, with 10 bases lining up with TRBD1. This CDR3 spans 16 amino acids. Germline V gives CDR1 MNHNS, CDR2 SASEGT. The junction had 6 bases not matched to a gene; V was cut back by 3 bases and J by 2 bases. The CDR3 DNA follows: TGTGCCAGCAGTGATTATGACAGGGGGCGTCAAGAGACCCAGTACTTC. This gives the protein CASSDYDRGRQETQYF.

In its sample, this clonotype was seen a few times. The rearrangement uses TRBV19 and TRBJ2-7, with TRBD1 matching over 10 bases. The junction had 5 bases not matched to a gene; V was cut back by 7 bases and J by 2 bases. The CDR3 sequence is 14 residues long. The germline V gene encodes CDR1 LNHDA and CDR2 SQIVND (reference sequence). This chain's CDR3 is CASTPGQGTYEQYF. The DNA of the CDR3 is TGTGCCAGTACTCCGGGACAGGGGACCTACGAGCAGTACTTC. Looking up the rest from reference TRBV19 and TRBJ2-7 gives the full variable domain: DGGITQSPKYLFRKEGQNVTLSCEQNLNHDAMYWYRQDPGQGLRLIYYSQIVNDFQKGDIAEGYSVSREKKESFPLTVTSAQKNPTAFYLCASTPGQGTYEQYFGPGTRLTVT.

The table lists this clonotype with many counts. The V call is TRBV7-9, the J call TRBJ2-5, with 11 bases fitting TRBD2. Germline-derived CDR1 and CDR2 are SEHNR and FQNEAQ (reference sequence). This CDR3 spans 15 amino acids. V was clipped by 2 bases and J by 2 bases; unmatched bases: 1. CDR3 sequence (DNA): TGTGCCAGCAGCTTACTAGCGGGGGGACAAGAGACCCAGTACTTC. It specifies CASSLLAGGQETQYF.